The 7 T cell receptor beta chains presented below share a single source sample, sequenced in a study of monozygotic twins with inflammatory bowel disease. With the 5' RACE reads reprocessed, TCRdb shows one record per CDR3 protein and no DNA. The repertoire table contains some 130,000 distinct CDR3 sequences. Source material: blood. These receptor sequences come from a human donor with ulcerative colitis or Crohn's disease, or a healthy co-twin of an affected twin (not recorded which).

This sequence joins TRBV6-1 and TRBJ2-5; TCRdb reports TRBD1, a call that lacks DNA to check it against. CDR1 is MNHNS, CDR2 SASEGT, per germline. The CDR3 contains 15 residues. CDR3 amino acids: CASKKTGGYQETQYF.

V and J are TRBV27 and TRBJ2-1; checking the TCRdb D call of TRBD1 is not possible without DNA. The CDR3 contains 15 residues. The germline CDR1 and CDR2 sequences are MNHEY and SMNVEV (reference sequence). The CDR3 spells CASSQRGGDYNEQFF.

The chain joins TRBV7-2 to TRBJ1-2. Germline lookup yields CDR1 SGHTA and CDR2 FQGNSA. The CDR3 consists of 15 residues. The CDR3 sequence: CASSRNSGSDYGYTF.

The chain employs TRBV24-1 and TRBJ1-2; there is no DNA to check the TCRdb D call of TRBD1. The CDR3 covers 14 residues. Germline V gives CDR1 KGHDR, CDR2 SFDVKD. The CDR3 is CATSERDTAYGYTF.

This rearrangement joins TRBV5-4 to TRBJ2-7. CDR3 size: 13 residues. Germline lookup yields CDR1 SGHNT and CDR2 YYREEE (reference sequence). This chain's CDR3 is CASSMGHSYEQYF.

The chain uses TRBV4-1 and TRBJ1-5; TCRdb indicates TRBD1, and absent DNA this call remains unverified. CDR1 and CDR2 (germline): MGHRA, YSYEKL. The CDR3 loop spans 15 amino acids. CDR3 in amino acids: CASSRMTGINQPQHF.

The gene calls are TRBV6-5 and TRBJ2-7. The CDR3 is 14 residues long. CDR1 and CDR2 (germline): MNHEY, SVGAGI. This chain's CDR3 is CASSYGTYSYEQYF.